The 23 T cell receptor beta chains reported below all come from one sample, sequenced in a study of cytomegalovirus exposure and HLA in healthy donors. With 60 Vbeta and 13 Jbeta primers, the PCR was carried out. This table comes from immunoSEQ multiplex PCR, and its TCRdb copy is limited to in-frame clones, with some not included. This table holds 250,000 or so clones, 81% found once. The sequenced material came from PBMCs. The receptors derive from a woman in her sixties in good health and CMV-seropositive.

This chain links TRBV10-3 with TRBJ2-7; D is perhaps TRBD2 (6 bases). Deletions cut 0 bases from V and 3 bases from J, with 12 bases between. Looked up from germline, CDR1 is ENHRY and CDR2 is SYGVKD. There are 15 residues in the CDR3. Here the CDR3 DNA reads TGTGCCATCAGTGAGTCGGGAGGAATTCACTACGAGCAGTACTTC. Translated, it gives CAISESGGIHYEQYF.

This clone turned up a few times. The chain uses TRBV10-3 and TRBJ2-2, with TRBD2 matching 9 bases. The germline V gene encodes CDR1 ENHRY and CDR2 SYGVKD. CDR3 length equals 12 residues. The ends lost 10 bases at V and 8 bases at J; junction bases unmatched: 5. CDR3 nucleotide sequence: TGTGCCACTCGGACTAGCGTAGGGGAGCTGTTTTTT. This gives the protein CATRTSVGELFF.

The rearrangement links TRBV4-1 to TRBJ2-3, with D tentatively TRBD2 (6 bases). The V gene lost 1 base and the J gene lost 0 bases, with 11 bases spanning the gap. CDR3 length: 16 residues. The germline CDR1 and CDR2 sequences are MGHRA and YSYEKL. CDR3 sequence (DNA): TGCGCCAGCAGCCAAGGGAGCGGGCTTAGCACAGATACGCAGTATTTT. This gives the protein CASSQGSGLSTDTQYF.

The V call is TRBV18, the J call TRBJ2-7, with a weak D call TRBD1 (6 bases). Trimming cost V 1 base and J 2 bases, with 9 bases left between them. CDR1 and CDR2 (germline): KGHSH, LQKENI. This CDR3 has 14 amino acids. The CDR3: CASSPLQGPYEQYF. CDR3 bases: TGTGCCAGCTCACCACTCCAGGGGCCCTACGAGCAGTACTTC.

This chain connects TRBV5-6 to TRBJ1-2; 7 positions match TRBD1. Germline loops: CDR1 SGHDT, CDR2 YYEEEE. The CDR3 sequence is 14 residues long. Unmatched junction bases numbered 7, after V lost 4 bases and J lost 4 bases. CDR3 sequence (DNA): TGTGCCAGCAGCCGAGGACAGGCCAGCTATGGCTACACCTTC. Its protein is CASSRGQASYGYTF.

V is TRBV7-6 and J is TRBJ2-5; 9 bases are a match to TRBD2. V shed 5 bases and J 0 bases; nucleotides not matched to a gene: 7. CDR3 length equals 16 residues. CDR1 SGHVS and CDR2 FNYEAQ come from the germline V gene. CDR3 in DNA: TGTGCCAGCAGCCGCGGGACTAGCAGAGACCAAGAGACCCAGTACTTC. It codes for CASSRGTSRDQETQYF.

V usage is TRBV5-4 and J usage is TRBJ2-5, with D perhaps TRBD2 (6 bases). Germline CDR1 SGHNT, CDR2 YYREEE (reference sequence). V was cut by 4 bases and J by 1 base, with 11 bases left in between. The length of the CDR3 is 14 residues. CDR3 nucleotides: TGTGCCAGCAGCCGGGGGATACTCCAAGAGACCCAGTACTTC. Encoded protein: CASSRGILQETQYF.

The chain employs TRBV5-1 and TRBJ2-7; a weak D match, TRBD1 (6 bases). Germline V gives CDR1 SGHRS, CDR2 YFSETQ. V lost 7 bases and J 5 bases, leaving 10 bases between the germline ends. The CDR3 is made up of 11 amino acids. The CDR3 here is CASGRQDEQYF. The CDR3 DNA follows: TGCGCCAGCGGCCGACAGGACGAGCAGTACTTC.

This rearrangement joins TRBV28 to TRBJ1-2; TRBD1 aligns across 9 bases. This CDR3 contains 15 residues. Germline V gives CDR1 MDHEN, CDR2 SYDVKM. Germline trimming cut 7 bases from V and 5 bases from J; bases unmatched to any gene: 11. The CDR3 loop reads CASNQQGAGYYGYTF. In nucleotides, the CDR3 is TGTGCCAGCAATCAACAGGGGGCGGGGTATTATGGCTACACCTTC.

V is TRBV6-6 and J is TRBJ1-6; the match to TRBD1 covers 8 bases. The ends lost 2 bases at V and 2 bases at J; junction bases unmatched: 2. This CDR3 comprises 16 residues. Germline CDR1 and CDR2: MNHNY and SVGAGI (reference sequence). CDR3 protein: CASSYQGATYNSPLHF. CDR3 coding DNA: TGTGCCAGCAGTTACCAGGGGGCAACCTATAATTCACCCCTCCACTTT.

The chain couples TRBV6-5 to TRBJ1-2, with D possibly matching TRBD1 (5 bases). The CDR3 has 13 amino acids. The germline CDR1 and CDR2 sequences are MNHEY and SVGAGI. V lost 2 bases and J 6 bases, leaving 10 bases between the germline ends. The CDR3 loop reads CASSYMTEDGYTF. The CDR3 coding sequence is TGTGCCAGCAGTTACATGACAGAGGATGGCTACACCTTC.

The chain uses TRBV30 and TRBJ2-3; 15 bases are shared with TRBD2. The CDR3 sequence is 15 residues long. Unmatched junction bases numbered 1, after V lost 1 base and J lost 5 bases. Germline CDR1 and CDR2: GTSNPN and SVGIG (reference sequence). DNA of the CDR3: TGTGCCTGGAGTGAGGGACTAGCGGGAGGAGATACGCAGTATTTT. Translation: CAWSEGLAGGDTQYF.

This clone was observed a few times. The chain employs TRBV7-7 and TRBJ2-2, with 10 bases lining up with TRBD2. Germline-derived CDR1 and CDR2 are SSHAT and FNYEAQ (reference sequence). This CDR3 is 16 amino acids long. V shed 4 bases and J 4 bases; nucleotides not matched to a gene: 6. CDR3 residues: CASSSIAGGGTGELFF. The CDR3 nucleotides are TGTGCCAGCAGCTCCATAGCGGGAGGAGGCACCGGGGAGCTGTTTTTT.

V is TRBV6-6 and J is TRBJ1-1; a weak D match, TRBD1 (6 bases). The CDR3 has 14 residues. Germline CDR1 reads MNHNY; CDR2 reads SVGAGI (reference sequence). The V and J ends lost 6 bases and 4 bases respectively, with 15 bases between them. The CDR3 DNA is TGTGCCAGCAGCCAAGGGGGGGAGGCCACTGAAGCTTTCTTT. This gives the protein CASSQGGEATEAFF.

The chain uses TRBV6-5 and TRBJ2-7; TRBD2 matches 11 bases. This CDR3 comprises 15 residues. Germline lookup yields CDR1 MNHEY and CDR2 SVGAGI. Trimming cost V 6 bases and J 3 bases; bases outside gene matches: 7. CDR3: CASRPGTSGLYEQYF. In nucleotides, the CDR3 is TGTGCCAGCAGGCCCGGGACTAGCGGCCTCTACGAGCAGTACTTC.

This chain links TRBV15 with TRBJ2-7; 8 bases map to TRBD1. The V gene's germline CDR1 is LNHNV and CDR2 YYDKDF (reference sequence). The CDR3 is made up of 14 amino acids. Trimming at V came to 7 bases and at J to 6 bases, leaving 11 bases not matched to a gene. CDR3 sequence: CATKMDRVDSEQYF. CDR3 nucleotides: TGTGCCACCAAGATGGACAGGGTGGACTCCGAGCAGTACTTC.

V and J are TRBV28 and TRBJ2-1; the D gene is possibly TRBD2 (5 bases). The CDR3 is 12 amino acids. Germline-derived CDR1 and CDR2 are MDHEN and SYDVKM. With 4 bases removed from V and 14 bases from J, the gap between germline ends came to 15 bases. The CDR3 reads CASSSTGERKFF. In nucleotides, the CDR3 is TGTGCCAGCAGTTCAACCGGGGAAAGGAAGTTCTTC.

The chain uses TRBV7-3 and TRBJ1-1; D unclear. The CDR3 has 12 amino acids. The germline V gene has CDR1 SGHTA and CDR2 FQGTGA. V was clipped by 2 bases and J by 7 bases, with 8 bases between them. The CDR3 DNA sequence: TGTGCCAGCAGCTTAGATGGGCTTGAAGCTTTCTTT. Translating it yields CASSLDGLEAFF.

This chain links TRBV2 with TRBJ2-2, with 12 bases fitting TRBD1. The CDR3 loop spans 15 amino acids. Trimming removed 4 bases from V and 6 bases from J; junction bases left unmatched: 3. Germline-derived CDR1 and CDR2 are SNHLY and FYNNEI. The DNA for the CDR3 is TGTGCCAGCAGTGTGGGACAGGGGGCTCCCGGGGAGCTGTTTTTT. As protein: CASSVGQGAPGELFF.

This clone showed up just a few times. The chain links TRBV29-1 to TRBJ2-1; weak D call: TRBD1 (6 bases). CDR1 and CDR2 (germline): SQVTM, ANQGSEA. V shed 8 bases and J shed 8 bases, with 19 bases lying between them. The CDR3 has 13 amino acids. The CDR3 coding sequence is TGCAGCTCTCCTAGGGGGACCGGCGATGAGCAGTTCTTC. Protein product: CSSPRGTGDEQFF.

The chain has TRBV9 and TRBJ2-6, with 7 positions matching TRBD2. The V segment lost 1 base and the J segment 3 bases; nucleotides outside the gene matches: 10. This CDR3 has 18 amino acids. In germline, CDR1 is SGDLS, CDR2 YYNGEE. The CDR3 here is CASSVSGAPGGGANVLTF. Written as DNA, the CDR3 is TGTGCCAGCAGCGTAAGCGGGGCCCCAGGTGGTGGGGCCAACGTCCTGACTTTC.

This sequence joins TRBV11-2 and TRBJ2-2, with TRBD2 identical over 8 bases. There are 18 residues in the CDR3. Germline-derived CDR1 and CDR2 are SGHAT and FQNNGV. V was pared by 2 bases and J by 3 bases, with 11 bases of the junction left unmatched. As DNA, the CDR3 is TGTGCCAGCAGCTTATTCATGAGAGCGGGAGTTGACACCGGGGAGCTGTTTTTT. Protein product: CASSLFMRAGVDTGELFF. Complete variable domain (other parts from reference TRBV11-2 and TRBJ2-2): EAGVAQSPRYKIIEKRQSVAFWCNPISGHATLYWYQQILGQGPKLLIQFQNNGVVDDSQLPKDRFSAERLKGVDSTLKIQPAKLEDSAVYLCASSLFMRAGVDTGELFFGEGSRLTVL.

The rearrangement links TRBV28 to TRBJ2-1; 8 bases are a match to TRBD1. Germline trimming cut 6 bases from V and 3 bases from J; bases unmatched to any gene: 7. CDR3 length equals 15 residues. Germline V gives CDR1 MDHEN, CDR2 SYDVKM. CDR3 nucleotide sequence: TGTGCCAGCAGGAAGACAGGACAGGGCTACAATGAGCAGTTCTTC. Translation gives CASRKTGQGYNEQFF.